Here is one TCR beta chain with its context. As yet, its antigen is unknown. This entry is derived from a study of T cell repertoires in cytomegalovirus infection. CDR3 length: 15 residues. V was shortened by 0 bases and J by 0 bases, with 7 bases between the two germline ends. Germline lookup yields CDR1 ENHRY and CDR2 SYGVKD. TCRdb ran MiXCR on the reads and lists one entry per CDR3 protein. Of 80,000 or so distinct CDR3 sequences in the sample, 20% to 30% were seen once. The chain employs TRBV10-3 and TRBJ2-3, with D unresolved. The source material was CD8+ T cells from cultured PBMCs, sampled from culture after CMV antigen stimulation. The receptor was isolated from a human donor in good health (CMV status not recorded). Some clones in this sample may be carry-over from other donors' samples. CDR3: CAISESKPSTDTQYF. CDR3 nucleotide sequence: TGTGCCATCAGTGAGTCGAAACCGAGCACAGATACGCAGTATTTT.